Following are 28 T cell receptor beta chains from one sample sequenced in a study of cytomegalovirus exposure and HLA in healthy donors (dated by TCRdb to about 2017). The library was obtained by the immunoSEQ multiplex PCR assay. For the multiplex PCR, a mixture combining 60 forward primers for TCR Vbeta segments and 13 reverse primers for TCR Jbeta segments was used. This is the immuneACCESS table as TCRdb keeps it, with only in-frame sequences that have V and J called. A part of the clones is gone; compared with another copy, unresolved V genes explain less than half, and the rest is unexplained. The sample profile shows over 150,000 clones; 82% of them were found once. In total, the top ten clones hold over 1.2% of the sample. Sequencing was performed on PBMCs. The receptor set was obtained from a girl between 10 and 17 years old in good health and CMV-seropositive.

This sequence joins TRBV13 and TRBJ2-1; D gene unclear. V was trimmed by 4 bases and J by 4 bases, leaving 8 bases between them. The germline gives CDR1 PRHDT, CDR2 FYEKMQ (reference sequence). The CDR3 contains 13 residues. Here the CDR3 reads CASSYQTYNEQFF. In DNA form, the CDR3 reads TGTGCCAGCAGCTATCAAACTTACAATGAGCAGTTCTTC.

CDR3 amino acids: CAISTTTSGRPDTQYF. The CDR3 nucleotides read TGTGCCATCAGTACAACGACTAGCGGGAGACCAGATACGCAGTATTTT. The chain carries TRBV10-3 and TRBJ2-3; TRBD2 aligns across 12 bases. CDR1 and CDR2 (germline): ENHRY, SYGVKD. The CDR3 is 16 residues long. The ends lost 5 bases at V and 4 bases at J; junction bases unmatched: 7.

This clone appeared once. This sequence joins TRBV20-1 and TRBJ1-2, with TRBD1 matching 7 bases. The CDR3 is 11 residues long. CDR1 is DFQATT and CDR2 is SNEGSKA in the germline V gene (reference sequence). The DNA for the CDR3 is TGCAGGGGGGACAGTAGCTATGGCTACACCTTC. Translation: CRGDSSYGYTF.

The genes are TRBV5-8 and TRBJ2-7, with 7 bases aligning to TRBD2. The CDR3 is 13 amino acids. From germline, CDR1 is SGHTS and CDR2 YDEGEE. Trimming took 4 bases from V and 3 from J; bases not matched to a gene: 4. The DNA for the CDR3 is TGTGCCAGCAGCCGATCGGGGGGCTACGAGCAGTACTTC. This translates into CASSRSGGYEQYF.

In nucleotides, the CDR3 is TGCAGCGTTGAAACCGGGGATGGTGAAGCTTTCTTT. It encodes CSVETGDGEAFF. V usage is TRBV29-1 and J usage is TRBJ1-1; D is undetermined. V lost 2 bases and J lost 7, with 11 bases in between. Germline-derived CDR1 and CDR2 are SQVTM and ANQGSEA. The CDR3 is made up of 12 amino acids.

J is TRBJ1-2 and V is TRBV2; maybe TRBD1 (5 bases). The germline V and J ends were trimmed by 3 bases and 4 bases, with 15 bases remaining between them. CDR1 is SNHLY and CDR2 is FYNNEI in the germline V gene. The CDR3 sequence is 15 residues long. The CDR3 region is CASSEWGRVGYGYTF. The CDR3 bases are TGTGCCAGCAGTGAGTGGGGCAGGGTAGGCTATGGCTACACCTTC.

This chain uses TRBV27 with TRBJ1-5; 9 bases map to TRBD1. V lost 5 bases to trimming and J lost 0 bases; unmatched junction nucleotides: 5. This CDR3 spans 16 amino acids. Germline lookup yields CDR1 MNHEY and CDR2 SMNVEV (reference sequence). Written as DNA, the CDR3 is TGTGCCAGCAGTACCCGACAGGGGGTTAGCAATCAGCCCCAGCATTTT. Translated: CASSTRQGVSNQPQHF.

This clone has only one observation. The gene calls are TRBV6-5 and TRBJ2-7; no clear D gene. The CDR3 covers 15 residues. Trimming pared 2 bases from V and 6 bases from J, leaving 17 bases between. Germline loops: CDR1 MNHEY, CDR2 SVGAGI. As DNA, the CDR3 is TGTGCCAGCAGTTACAAAGCGTTGACCCCCTCCGAGCAGTACTTC. Protein product: CASSYKALTPSEQYF.

The V and J genes are TRBV28 and TRBJ1-5, with 8 bases lining up with TRBD1. Germline V gene data show CDR1 as MDHEN and CDR2 as SYDVKM. The CDR3 totals 15 residues. J lost 7 bases, V lost 4 bases, and 9 bases had no gene match. This CDR3 reads CASSSSDRGKQPQHF. DNA of the CDR3: TGTGCCAGCAGTTCATCAGACAGGGGTAAGCAGCCCCAGCATTTT.

This clone appeared a few times. J is TRBJ1-2 and V is TRBV28; D might be TRBD1 (5 bases). CDR3 length: 15 amino acids. Per the germline V gene, CDR1 is MDHEN and CDR2 is SYDVKM. The V end was cut by 7 bases, the J end by 3 bases, with 18 bases between. Here the CDR3 reads CASNLPGGLDYGYTF. CDR3 nucleotide sequence: TGTGCCAGCAACCTGCCCGGGGGATTGGACTATGGCTACACCTTC.

This clone was found a few times. The J gene is TRBJ1-1, the V gene TRBV6-5; 8 nucleotides line up with TRBD1. CDR1 and CDR2 from the germline V gene are MNHEY and SVGAGI. V was clipped by 5 bases and J by 8 bases; unmatched bases: 10. The CDR3 has 14 residues. The CDR3 region is CASSADREIEEAFF. The DNA for the CDR3 is TGTGCCAGCAGTGCGGACAGGGAGATTGAAGAAGCTTTCTTT.

DNA for the CDR3: TGCGCCAGCAGCCCCGAGGGACTAGCGGGAGTTCCCGGGGAGCTGTTTTTT. It yields the protein CASSPEGLAGVPGELFF. V and J are TRBV5-1 and TRBJ2-2, with 14 bases aligning to TRBD2. The CDR3 extends over 17 amino acids. Germline CDR1 is SGHRS and CDR2 is YFSETQ. The V and J ends lost 4 bases and 6 bases, in that order; junction bases with no gene match: 8.

J is TRBJ1-4 and V is TRBV28, with D maybe TRBD1 (6 bases). The CDR3 is 15 residues long. CDR1 is MDHEN and CDR2 is SYDVKM in the germline V gene. The V end lost 5 bases, the J end lost 6 bases, and 16 bases lay between the germline ends. CDR3 nucleotide sequence: TGTGCCAGCAGTACGTTCAGGGGCCCCGATGAAAAACTGTTTTTT. It encodes CASSTFRGPDEKLFF.

This chain connects TRBV2 to TRBJ2-7, with D possibly matching TRBD2 (6 bases). CDR3 length equals 13 residues. CDR1 and CDR2 (germline): SNHLY, FYNNEI. Trimming removed 3 bases at V and 6 bases at J, with 12 bases between. In nucleotides, the CDR3 is TGTGCCAGCAGTGACGAACCCGGGGGCGAGCAGTACTTC. Protein: CASSDEPGGEQYF.

In this sample, this clone turned up a few times. The chain has TRBV4-3 and TRBJ1-5, with unresolved D. Germline CDR1 reads LGHNA; CDR2 reads YSLEER. Trimming removed 0 bases from V and 1 base from J, with 13 bases in between. This CDR3 spans 17 amino acids. The CDR3 loop reads CASSQDFPRGSNQPQHF. The CDR3, as DNA: TGCGCCAGCAGCCAAGATTTTCCCCGGGGAAGCAATCAGCCCCAGCATTTT.

The chain uses TRBV6-5 and TRBJ1-2; TRBD1 is a possible D gene (6 bases). The germline CDR1 and CDR2 sequences are MNHEY and SVGAGI. V was pared by 8 bases and J by 6 bases, with 16 bases between. The CDR3 totals 13 residues. The CDR3 bases are TGTGCCAGCGGAGCGTACAGGGCGAATGGCTACACCTTC. As protein: CASGAYRANGYTF.

This chain links TRBV27 with TRBJ2-2, with D perhaps matching TRBD1 (5 bases). CDR1 and CDR2 from the germline V gene are MNHEY and SMNVEV (reference sequence). Trimming cost V 5 bases and J 0 bases, with 7 bases left between them. This CDR3 is built from 14 residues. CDR3 amino acids: CASSQGANTGELFF. CDR3 bases: TGTGCCAGCAGTCAAGGGGCGAACACCGGGGAGCTGTTTTTT.

The genes are TRBV27 and TRBJ2-4; perhaps TRBD1 as D (6 bases). Germline CDR1 is MNHEY and CDR2 is SMNVEV (reference sequence). Trimming took 3 bases from V and 8 from J, leaving 14 bases between them. This CDR3 region has 14 residues. The CDR3 DNA sequence: TGTGCCAGCAGTTTGGGGGCCGGACCATACATTCAGTACTTC. Translation gives CASSLGAGPYIQYF.

A few counts support this clone. V usage is TRBV5-4 and J usage is TRBJ1-2, with 9 bases matching TRBD1. Germline V gene data show CDR1 as SGHNT and CDR2 as YYREEE (reference sequence). Trimming took 3 bases from V and 1 from J; bases not matched to a gene: 7. The CDR3 has 16 amino acids. In DNA form, the CDR3 reads TGTGCCAGCAGCTCTGGACAGGGGTGGGGTAACTATGGCTACACCTTC. Residues: CASSSGQGWGNYGYTF. The whole variable domain, remainder taken from reference TRBV5-4 and TRBJ1-2, is ETGVTQSPTHLIKTRGQQVTLRCSSQSGHNTVSWYQQALGQGPQFIFQYYREEENGRGNFPPRFSGLQFPNYSSELNVNALELDDSALYLCASSSGQGWGNYGYTFGSGTRLTVV.

About this clone itself: Compared with germline, one end of the junction differs, possibly owing to a read error. The V call is TRBV7-7, the J call TRBJ2-5, with TRBD2 as a possible D gene (5 bases). Germline CDR1 reads SSHAT; CDR2 reads FNYEAQ (reference sequence). The CDR3 length is 18 residues. The CDR3: CASSLGWGSSPEGETQYF. The DNA for the CDR3 is TGTGCTAGCAGCTTAGGATGGGGATCGTCCCCTGAGGGTGAGACCCAGTACTTC.

The rearrangement links TRBV27 to TRBJ2-1, with 10 bases that match TRBD1. Germline CDR1 is MNHEY and CDR2 is SMNVEV (reference sequence). This CDR3 is 17 amino acids long. The junction had 8 bases not matched to a gene; V was cut back by 3 bases and J by 3 bases. In nucleotides, the CDR3 is TGTGCCAGCAGTTTTGGGTTTCGGGACAGGGGCTACAATGAGCAGTTCTTC. It yields the protein CASSFGFRDRGYNEQFF.

CDR3 protein: CASSGAGAESAQETQYF. The CDR3 coding sequence is TGTGCCAGCAGCGGAGCGGGGGCGGAGTCAGCCCAAGAGACCCAGTACTTC. The rearrangement links TRBV5-4 to TRBJ2-5; 8 bases are shared with TRBD2. The ends lost 4 bases at V and 1 base at J; junction bases unmatched: 12. Germline CDR1 SGHNT, CDR2 YYREEE (reference sequence). The CDR3 loop spans 17 amino acids.

The chain recombines TRBV30 with TRBJ2-3; possibly TRBD2 for D (6 bases). The germline gives CDR1 GTSNPN, CDR2 SVGIG (reference sequence). Trimming cost V 3 bases and J 4 bases, with 14 bases left between them. The CDR3 has 14 amino acids. Written as DNA, the CDR3 is TGTGCCTGGAGACAAAACGGGGACTCAGATACGCAGTATTTT. Translation: CAWRQNGDSDTQYF.

This clone was recorded a few times. V usage is TRBV19 and J usage is TRBJ1-1; D not resolved. The V gene lost 2 bases and the J gene lost 1 base, with 8 bases spanning the gap. The germline gives CDR1 LNHDA, CDR2 SQIVND (reference sequence). The CDR3 loop spans 14 amino acids. CDR3 protein: CASSIIPGNTEAFF. Here the CDR3 DNA reads TGTGCCAGTAGTATAATTCCAGGGAACACTGAAGCTTTCTTT. Combining the CDR3 with reference TRBV19 and TRBJ1-1 gives the whole variable domain DGGITQSPKYLFRKEGQNVTLSCEQNLNHDAMYWYRQDPGQGLRLIYYSQIVNDFQKGDIAEGYSVSREKKESFPLTVTSAQKNPTAFYLCASSIIPGNTEAFFGQGTRLTVV.

J is TRBJ2-2 and V is TRBV6-5, with TRBD2 matching 10 bases. This CDR3 spans 15 amino acids. The V and J ends lost 2 bases and 3 bases, in that order; junction bases with no gene match: 0. The germline gives CDR1 MNHEY, CDR2 SVGAGI. The chain's CDR3 is CASSYGTSDTGELFF. CDR3 DNA: TGTGCCAGCAGTTACGGGACTAGCGACACCGGGGAGCTGTTTTTT.

V is TRBV5-8 and J is TRBJ2-7; tentative D call: TRBD1 (6 bases). V shed 0 bases and J shed 6 bases, with 10 bases lying between them. The CDR3 has 13 residues. CDR1 is SGHTS and CDR2 is YDEGEE in the germline V gene. Written as DNA, the CDR3 is TGTGCCAGCAGCTTGGCCGCAGGGGCCGAGCAGTACTTC. Translating gives CASSLAAGAEQYF.

The chain recombines TRBV25-1 with TRBJ2-7; possibly TRBD2 for D (6 bases). The germline V gene has CDR1 MGHDK and CDR2 SYGVNS. Between the trimmed V and J ends, which lost 3 bases and 1 base, there was a span of 19 bases. The CDR3 sequence is 17 residues long. CDR3 in DNA: TGTGCCAGCAGTGACGGTCTTGGGGACGCGGGATCCTACGAGCAGTACTTC. It is translated as CASSDGLGDAGSYEQYF.

The CDR3 protein is CASSPLGADSYEQYF. The CDR3 nucleotides are TGTGCCAGCAGCCCGCTGGGGGCAGACTCCTACGAGCAGTACTTC. This chain connects TRBV5-6 to TRBJ2-7; possible D gene TRBD1, 6 bases. Germline CDR1 is SGHDT and CDR2 is YYEEEE. V lost 4 bases and J lost 0, with 14 bases in between. The CDR3 has 15 amino acids.